One and the same sample provided the 31 T cell receptor beta chains below, sequenced in a study of response to subunit inactivated influenza vaccine. TCRdb processed the RT-PCR reads anew with MiXCR; each CDR3 protein has one entry. The profile shows roughly 620,000 distinct CDR3 sequences, approximately 10% of them singletons. The sample also formed part of further work on T cells expressing NK-cell markers. Per that study: Making the TCR beta cDNA relied on 5'RACE template switching with UMIs.

This material consisted of PBMCs from blood, taken on the day of vaccination. Every receptor here comes from a man over 45 who received an inactivated influenza vaccine.

J is TRBJ2-7 and V is TRBV4-3; 8 positions agree with TRBD1. V was clipped by 4 bases and J by 3 bases; unmatched bases: 5. This CDR3 has 14 amino acids. The germline CDR1 and CDR2 sequences are LGHNA and YSLEER. CDR3 DNA: TGCGCCAGCAGCCCCGACAGGGGTATCTACGAGCAGTACTTC. Protein: CASSPDRGIYEQYF.

V gene TRBV5-1 combines with J gene TRBJ2-3, with D tentatively TRBD1 (6 bases). The CDR3 spans 16 residues. V gave up 0 bases and J gave up 5 bases, with 16 bases separating them. Germline CDR1 SGHRS, CDR2 YFSETQ. The CDR3 sequence is CASSLGGTPSGDTQYF. The CDR3 DNA follows: TGCGCCAGCAGCTTGGGAGGGACACCCTCCGGAGATACGCAGTATTTT.

CDR3 coding DNA: TGCGCCAGCAGTCAGGACCGACTGGGGCAGTTCTTC. The encoded protein is CASSQDRLGQFF. The chain combines TRBV5-1 with TRBJ2-1; no clear D. V lost 5 bases, J lost 12 bases, and 15 bases lay in between. Germline CDR1 SGHRS, CDR2 YFSETQ. The CDR3 has 12 residues.

The sample holds many counts of this clonotype. The V gene is TRBV12-3 or TRBV12-4, the J gene TRBJ1-6; 12 bases are shared with TRBD1. The CDR3 runs 15 residues. V was clipped by 6 bases and J by 6 bases; unmatched bases: 3. The CDR3 is CASRGQGARNSPLHF. DNA of the CDR3: TGTGCCAGCAGGGGACAGGGGGCGCGTAATTCACCCCTCCACTTT.

The V gene is TRBV20-1, the J gene TRBJ1-5; D possibly corresponds to TRBD1 (5 bases). Germline V CDR1 and CDR2: DFQATT, SNEGSKA (reference sequence). CDR3 length: 16 amino acids. Trimming removed 0 bases at V and 3 bases at J, with 15 bases between. For the CDR3, the DNA is TGCAGTGCTAGAGATCAGGGAAAGATTATCAATCAGCCCCAGCATTTT. It is translated as CSARDQGKIINQPQHF.

This clonotype was counted a few times. This sequence joins TRBV6-1 and TRBJ1-1; D remains unclear. Germline CDR1 reads MNHNS; CDR2 reads SASEGT. The CDR3 loop spans 15 amino acids. The germline V and J ends were trimmed by 6 bases and 1 base, with 15 bases remaining between them. This CDR3 is CASSLDRWKNTEAFF. Written as DNA, the CDR3 is TGTGCCAGCAGCTTGGACCGCTGGAAGAACACTGAAGCTTTCTTT.

The chain uses TRBV12-3 or TRBV12-4 and TRBJ2-3; 15 positions match TRBD2. CDR3 length: 18 amino acids. V shed 5 bases, J shed 0 bases, and the junction held 6 bases outside the gene matches. CDR3 in amino acids: CASSRTSGRAPSTDTQYF. As DNA, the CDR3 is TGTGCCAGCAGTCGGACTAGCGGGAGGGCCCCAAGCACAGATACGCAGTATTTT.

The rearrangement uses TRBV9 and TRBJ2-2; D gene ambiguous. Trimming took off 1 base at V and 1 base at J, with 5 bases between the two ends. The CDR3 runs to 14 residues. Germline CDR1 is SGDLS and CDR2 is YYNGEE. CDR3 bases: TGTGCCAGCAGCGTATTTTGGAACACCGGGGAGCTGTTTTTT. Its translation: CASSVFWNTGELFF.

This clonotype showed up many times. The J gene is TRBJ2-3, the V gene TRBV12-3 or TRBV12-4; a possible D gene is TRBD2 (5 bases). V was cut by 7 bases and J by 8 bases, with 19 bases left in between. This CDR3 contains 14 residues. CDR3 residues: CASTVRVQDGTQYF. Here the CDR3 DNA reads TGTGCCAGCACCGTGAGGGTTCAAGACGGTACGCAGTATTTT.

This chain links TRBV5-6 with TRBJ2-5; 11 positions agree with TRBD2. CDR1 is SGHDT and CDR2 is YYEEEE in the germline V gene. J lost 5 bases, V lost 2 bases, and 11 bases had no gene match. The CDR3 sequence is 17 residues long. The CDR3 nucleotides are TGTGCCAGCAGCTTCTTGACTAGCGGGGCCCTCGGGGAGACCCAGTACTTC. It is translated as CASSFLTSGALGETQYF.

This clonotype was recorded many times. This chain links TRBV3-1 with TRBJ1-1; 7 positions agree with TRBD1. V was pared by 4 bases and J by 1 base, with 3 bases of the junction left unmatched. Germline V lookup: CDR1 LGHDT, CDR2 YNNKEL (reference sequence). This CDR3 has 14 residues. The chain's CDR3 is CASSRGQTNTEAFF. The DNA for the CDR3 is TGTGCCAGCAGCCGGGGACAGACGAACACTGAAGCTTTCTTT.

This clonotype occurred a few times. CDR3: CASSQDKGVKGYTF. DNA of the CDR3: TGCGCCAGCAGCCAAGACAAAGGGGTGAAGGGCTACACCTTC. The J gene is TRBJ1-2, the V gene TRBV4-3; the D gene is possibly TRBD1 (5 bases). Looked up from germline, CDR1 is LGHNA and CDR2 is YSLEER. There are 14 residues in the CDR3. V shed 0 bases and J shed 8 bases, with 13 bases lying between them.

A few counts support this clonotype. The chain links TRBV10-3 to TRBJ2-4; D perhaps matches TRBD2 (6 bases). V was pared by 2 bases and J by 1 base, with 9 bases between. The CDR3 has 15 residues. Germline lookup yields CDR1 ENHRY and CDR2 SYGVKD. CDR3 in amino acids: CAISENRGAKNIQYF. The CDR3 DNA reads as TGTGCCATCAGTGAGAATCGGGGGGCCAAAAACATTCAGTACTTC.

The chain is built from TRBV28 and TRBJ2-7, with TRBD2 matching over 7 bases. V shed 10 bases, J shed 4 bases, and the junction held 7 bases outside the gene matches. CDR3 length equals 12 residues. CDR1 MDHEN and CDR2 SYDVKM come from the germline V gene. The DNA of the CDR3 is TGTGCCATCGGACCTAGCGGTTACGAGCAGTACTTC. Protein product: CAIGPSGYEQYF.

This clonotype was detected ten times or more. The chain combines TRBV7-9 with TRBJ2-2, with no clear D. Germline values: CDR1 SEHNR, CDR2 FQNEAQ (reference sequence). The CDR3 extends over 12 amino acids. V dropped 8 bases and J dropped 3 bases, with 7 bases sitting between them. CDR3 in DNA: TGTGCCAGCTTCCGAGACACCGGGGAGCTGTTTTTT. Translation gives CASFRDTGELFF.

This clonotype was counted at least ten times. The gene calls are TRBV5-1 and TRBJ2-7; maybe TRBD1 (6 bases). Trimming stripped 0 bases from V and 0 bases from J, with 10 bases between. Looked up from germline, CDR1 is SGHRS and CDR2 is YFSETQ. The length of the CDR3 is 15 residues. In DNA, the CDR3 is TGCGCCAGCAGCTTGGTGCCAGGGGCCTCCTACGAGCAGTACTTC. Translation gives CASSLVPGASYEQYF.

The sample holds a few counts of this clonotype. The chain has TRBV20-1 and TRBJ1-4; the D gene is possibly TRBD1 (5 bases). CDR1 and CDR2 from the germline V gene are DFQATT and SNEGSKA (reference sequence). The germline V and J ends were trimmed by 0 bases and 12 bases, with 11 bases remaining between them. There are 12 residues in the CDR3. CDR3 residues: CSAREDSRELFF. Here the CDR3 DNA reads TGCAGTGCTAGAGAGGATAGCAGGGAACTGTTTTTT.

This clonotype has ten or more counts. The rearrangement links TRBV20-1 to TRBJ2-3; a weak D match, TRBD2 (6 bases). This CDR3 region has 14 residues. The V gene lost 3 bases and the J gene lost 4 bases, with 14 bases spanning the gap. Per the germline V gene, CDR1 is DFQATT and CDR2 is SNEGSKA (reference sequence). The CDR3 DNA reads as TGCAGTGCTAGCCGTAGCGGAAACGCAGATACGCAGTATTTT. It specifies CSASRSGNADTQYF.

V and J are TRBV7-9 and TRBJ2-5; TRBD1 or TRBD2 may be the D gene (5 bases each). The CDR3 runs to 16 residues. The V gene's germline CDR1 is SEHNR and CDR2 FQNEAQ (reference sequence). Between the trimmed V and J ends, which lost 4 bases and 7 bases, there was a span of 22 bases. The CDR3 protein is CASSSPGTGKRGTQYF. CDR3 DNA: TGTGCCAGCAGCTCCCCCGGGACCGGTAAAAGAGGGACCCAGTACTTC.

This clonotype was detected only a few times. The V call is TRBV28, the J call TRBJ2-1; TRBD2 matches 12 bases. The germline V gene encodes CDR1 MDHEN and CDR2 SYDVKM. This CDR3 region has 17 residues. J gave up 7 bases and V 0 bases, and 7 bases lay outside the gene matches. The CDR3 reads CASSLWASGRVWNEQFF. CDR3 in DNA: TGTGCCAGCAGTTTATGGGCTAGCGGGAGGGTCTGGAATGAGCAGTTCTTC.

This clonotype appeared a few times. The rearrangement links TRBV7-6 to TRBJ2-7; 7 positions agree with TRBD1. This CDR3 is built from 14 residues. The junction had 8 bases not matched to a gene; V was cut back by 4 bases and J by 5 bases. Germline-derived CDR1 and CDR2 are SGHVS and FNYEAQ. The CDR3 DNA reads TGTGCCAGCAGCTCCCCCCGACAGGGAGACGAGCAGTACTTC. Protein product: CASSSPRQGDEQYF.

This clonotype has a count of ten or more. In DNA, the CDR3 is TGCGCCAGCAGCTCGGACAGGGGAATGGGAAACACTGAAGCTTTCTTT. Translating gives CASSSDRGMGNTEAFF. J is TRBJ1-1 and V is TRBV5-1; the match to TRBD1 covers 9 bases. The junction had 8 bases not matched to a gene; V was cut back by 3 bases and J by 2 bases. CDR1 is SGHRS, CDR2 YFSETQ, per germline. The length of the CDR3 is 16 residues.

J is TRBJ2-1 and V is TRBV7-9; D gene ambiguous. The CDR3 is made up of 12 amino acids. Trimming took off 4 bases at V and 14 bases at J, with 15 bases between the two ends. Looked up from germline, CDR1 is SEHNR and CDR2 is FQNEAQ (reference sequence). CDR3 nucleotide sequence: TGTGCCAGCAGCTCCCTTGCCCTTATTGAGTTCTTC. Translated: CASSSLALIEFF.

This sequence joins TRBV6-2 or TRBV6-3 and TRBJ2-3; 10 nucleotides agree with TRBD1. J lost 4 bases, V lost 6 bases, and 13 bases had no gene match. This CDR3 is built from 17 residues. Germline CDR1 MNHEY, CDR2 SVGEGT. The CDR3 DNA sequence: TGTGCCAGCAGCCGAACGAAGACGACAGGGGGCTCAGATACGCAGTATTTT. Translation: CASSRTKTTGGSDTQYF.

The chain links TRBV15 to TRBJ2-3; tentatively, D is TRBD2 (5 bases). This CDR3 spans 15 amino acids. V was clipped by 3 bases and J by 3 bases, with 13 bases between them. The germline CDR1 and CDR2 sequences are LNHNV and YYDKDF (reference sequence). CDR3: CATSRRDGGTDTQYF. The CDR3 DNA reads as TGTGCCACCAGCAGGAGGGATGGCGGGACAGATACGCAGTATTTT. Together with reference TRBV15 and TRBJ2-3, the CDR3 gives the full variable domain: DAMVIQNPRYQVTQFGKPVTLSCSQTLNHNVMYWYQQKSSQAPKLLFHYYDKDFNNEADTPDNFQSRRPNTSFCFLDIRSPGLGDTAMYLCATSRRDGGTDTQYFGPGTRLTVL.

Ten or more counts support this clonotype. This chain connects TRBV4-3 to TRBJ2-3, with 8 positions matching TRBD1. With 3 bases clipped from V and 2 bases from J, the junction kept 1 base outside the gene matches. Germline CDR1 is LGHNA and CDR2 is YSLEER. The CDR3 loop spans 14 amino acids. The CDR3, as DNA: TGCGCCAGCAGCCAGGACAGGGCCACAGATACGCAGTATTTT. This encodes CASSQDRATDTQYF.

This clonotype was found a few times. The chain carries TRBV10-2 and TRBJ1-1; D is undetermined. V was clipped by 0 bases and J by 4 bases, with 9 bases between them. This CDR3 comprises 14 residues. Looked up from germline, CDR1 is WSHSY and CDR2 is SAAADI. The CDR3 nucleotides read TGCGCCAGCAGTGAGTCCCGGGGTGGCACTGAAGCTTTCTTT. Its protein product is CASSESRGGTEAFF.

This clonotype appeared a few times. The V call is TRBV28, the J call TRBJ2-2; D may be TRBD2 (6 bases). CDR3 length: 14 residues. Germline V CDR1 and CDR2: MDHEN, SYDVKM. Trimming took 6 bases from V and 0 from J, leaving 8 bases between them. The CDR3 DNA sequence: TGTGCCAGCAGAGGGACTCCGAACACCGGGGAGCTGTTTTTT. It specifies CASRGTPNTGELFF.

This clonotype has only a few counts. The chain uses TRBV20-1 and TRBJ2-7, with 7 positions matching TRBD2. Germline V gives CDR1 DFQATT, CDR2 SNEGSKA (reference sequence). There are 16 residues in the CDR3. Losses at the gene ends were 3 bases for V and 0 bases for J; bases not matched to a gene: 11. CDR3 coding DNA: TGCAGTGCTAGTACCCCCCAGCGGGGAAGCTCCTACGAGCAGTACTTC. This codes for CSASTPQRGSSYEQYF.

This rearrangement joins TRBV21-1 to TRBJ2-1; no check of the table's D call, TRBD2, against the DNA was made. TRBV21-1 is a documented pseudogene. The CDR3 contains 22 residues. The CDR3 DNA follows: TGTGCCAGCAGCAAGCTCACAGGGCCGGGACTAGCGGGAGGAGGGGATAACAATGAGCAGTTCTTC. It yields the protein CASSKLTGPGLAGGGDNNEQFF.

This chain connects TRBV6-2 or TRBV6-3 to TRBJ2-1; 14 bases line up with TRBD2. The germline V gene encodes CDR1 MNHEY and CDR2 SVGEGT. After removal of 2 bases from V and 0 bases from J, the junction contained 9 bases not matched to a gene. The CDR3 has 20 amino acids. CDR3 in amino acids: CASSYPRTSGRLRSYNEQFF. CDR3 bases: TGTGCCAGCAGTTACCCGAGGACTAGCGGGAGGTTACGCTCCTACAATGAGCAGTTCTTC.